The 18 T cell receptor beta chains reported below all come from one sample, sequenced in a study of technical replicates of blood from a few donors. TCRdb's table, derived via immunoSEQ multiplex PCR, lists solely in-frame clones and lacks some. The sample holds around 80,000 clones, 95% to 99% seen once. Material: T cells isolated from PBMCs. The receptors derive from a human donor in good health.

The chain uses TRBV30 and TRBJ1-1, with D perhaps matching TRBD1 (6 bases). The length of the CDR3 is 11 residues. Trimming removed 2 bases from V and 8 bases from J, with 9 bases in between. From germline, CDR1 is GTSNPN and CDR2 SVGIG (reference sequence). CDR3 in amino acids: CAWSPQGEAFF. DNA for the CDR3: TGTGCCTGGAGTCCGCAGGGGGAAGCTTTCTTT.

The chain couples TRBV28 to TRBJ2-3; 8 positions agree with TRBD2. CDR1 is MDHEN, CDR2 SYDVKM, per germline. This CDR3 contains 15 residues. V shed 5 bases, J shed 5 bases, and the junction held 9 bases outside the gene matches. CDR3 protein: CASSPVAGWEDTQYF. The CDR3 DNA is TGTGCCAGCAGTCCCGTAGCGGGATGGGAAGATACGCAGTATTTT.

In this sample, this clone turned up once. The rearrangement uses TRBV4-1 and TRBJ2-2; weak D call: TRBD2 (6 bases). The germline V gene encodes CDR1 MGHRA and CDR2 YSYEKL. The V and J ends lost 5 bases and 5 bases respectively, with 15 bases between them. The CDR3 totals 15 residues. The CDR3, as DNA: TGCGCCAGCAGCGGAGGGCCTCTAGGGACCGGGGAGCTGTTTTTT. Its translation: CASSGGPLGTGELFF.

V is TRBV7-8 and J is TRBJ2-1; possibly TRBD2 for D (5 bases). V lost 5 bases and J 8 bases, leaving 13 bases between the germline ends. The CDR3 is made up of 13 amino acids. Germline lookup yields CDR1 SGHVS and CDR2 FQNEAQ. CDR3 loop: CASSPSAEDEQFF. In DNA, the CDR3 is TGTGCCAGCAGCCCGTCGGCGGAGGATGAGCAGTTCTTC.

This chain links TRBV6-5 with TRBJ1-2, with TRBD1 matching 8 bases. There are 15 residues in the CDR3. V lost 0 bases to trimming and J lost 8 bases; unmatched junction nucleotides: 8. Germline CDR1 is MNHEY and CDR2 is SVGAGI. DNA of the CDR3: TGTGCCAGCAGTTACTCAGTGACAGGGGCATCGGGCTACACCTTC. This codes for CASSYSVTGASGYTF.

The chain recombines TRBV9 with TRBJ2-1; maybe TRBD2 (6 bases). CDR1 is SGDLS, CDR2 YYNGEE, per germline. The germline V and J ends were trimmed by 4 bases and 8 bases, with 22 bases remaining between them. The CDR3 runs to 16 residues. The CDR3 is CASSPSGLLLLDEQFF. In DNA, the CDR3 is TGTGCCAGCAGCCCCTCGGGACTCCTATTGTTGGATGAGCAGTTCTTC.

The J gene is TRBJ2-7, the V gene TRBV2; 9 positions match TRBD2. The germline V gene has CDR1 SNHLY and CDR2 FYNNEI. Losses at the gene ends were 9 bases for V and 0 bases for J; bases not matched to a gene: 6. This CDR3 has 14 residues. The chain's CDR3 is CARQQTSGSYEQYF. In DNA form, the CDR3 reads TGTGCCAGGCAGCAGACTAGCGGCTCCTACGAGCAGTACTTC.

The chain combines TRBV30 with TRBJ2-2; weak D call: TRBD2 (5 bases). Deletions cut 4 bases from V and 7 bases from J, with 22 bases between. CDR1 and CDR2 from the germline V gene are GTSNPN and SVGIG (reference sequence). The CDR3 totals 16 residues. The DNA for the CDR3 is TGTGCCTGGAAATCCGCTCGAGGAGGCTCTAGCGGGGAGCTGTTTTTT. Protein product: CAWKSARGGSSGELFF.

This chain connects TRBV5-6 to TRBJ2-7; D is unclear. Trimming left V 1 base short and J 3 bases short, with 8 bases between. Germline CDR1 SGHDT, CDR2 YYEEEE. The CDR3 loop spans 13 amino acids. The CDR3 nucleotides are TGTGCCAGCAGCTTGAGCACAGTCTACGAGCAGTACTTC. Translation: CASSLSTVYEQYF.

The V and J genes are TRBV6-1 and TRBJ2-7; 7 nucleotides line up with TRBD2. V lost 2 bases and J lost 4; bases outside the gene matches: 8. CDR1 MNHNS and CDR2 SASEGT come from the germline V gene. The CDR3 totals 15 residues. CDR3 amino acids: CASSESLSGMYEQYF. In DNA form, the CDR3 reads TGTGCCAGCAGTGAATCTCTAAGCGGGATGTACGAGCAGTACTTC.

The rearrangement joins TRBV18 to TRBJ2-5; D is perhaps TRBD2 (5 bases). The V end was cut by 5 bases, the J end by 4 bases, with 11 bases between. Germline CDR1 KGHSH, CDR2 LQKENI. This CDR3 has 13 residues. The CDR3 DNA follows: TGTGCCAGCTCAGGAGGTCAGCGAGAGACCCAGTACTTC. Amino acid sequence: CASSGGQRETQYF.

The chain joins TRBV5-1 to TRBJ2-3; 14 nucleotides line up with TRBD2. The CDR3 extends over 16 amino acids. V lost 7 bases to trimming and J lost 4 bases; unmatched junction nucleotides: 8. The V gene's germline CDR1 is SGHRS and CDR2 YFSETQ. CDR3 nucleotides: TGCGCCAGCTCAGGGACTAGCGGGAGTCTGGCAGATACGCAGTATTTT. It yields the protein CASSGTSGSLADTQYF. The variable domain in full, completed from reference TRBV5-1 and TRBJ2-3, reads KAGVTQTPRYLIKTRGQQVTLSCSPISGHRSVSWYQQTPGQGLQFLFEYFSETQRNKGNFPGRFSGRQFSNSRSEMNVSTLELGDSALYLCASSGTSGSLADTQYFGPGTRLTVL.

This CDR3 is CASSPGLAGHNEQFF. CDR3 coding DNA: TGTGCCAGCAGCCCGGGACTAGCGGGGCACAATGAGCAGTTCTTC. The chain combines TRBV7-2 with TRBJ2-1; 13 bases agree with TRBD2. Germline-derived CDR1 and CDR2 are SGHTA and FQGNSA. This CDR3 has 15 amino acids. V lost 5 bases and J lost 5; bases outside the gene matches: 3.

V usage is TRBV28 and J usage is TRBJ1-1, with D perhaps matching TRBD1 (6 bases). V was pared by 3 bases and J by 7 bases, with 18 bases between. This CDR3 region has 15 residues. The germline V gene encodes CDR1 MDHEN and CDR2 SYDVKM. The CDR3 coding sequence is TGTGCCAGCAGTTTTTTTGGACAGAGGCTTTTTGAAGCTTTCTTT. Translating it yields CASSFFGQRLFEAFF.

The rearrangement uses TRBV10-2 and TRBJ1-2; perhaps TRBD1 as D (5 bases). Trimming removed 3 bases from V and 6 bases from J, with 8 bases in between. The CDR3 extends over 12 amino acids. CDR1 WSHSY and CDR2 SAAADI come from the germline V gene. In DNA, the CDR3 is TGCGCCAGCAGTGATTCAGGGAATGGCTACACCTTC. Translating gives CASSDSGNGYTF.

V is TRBV2 and J is TRBJ1-2; D remains ambiguous. CDR3 length: 11 amino acids. Between the trimmed V and J ends, which lost 7 bases and 4 bases, there was a span of 7 bases. Germline loops: CDR1 SNHLY, CDR2 FYNNEI. CDR3 coding DNA: TGTGCCAGCATGACTGGCTATGGCTACACCTTC. As protein: CASMTGYGYTF.

The chain combines TRBV5-4 with TRBJ2-7; the match to TRBD2 covers 9 bases. The CDR3 runs to 13 residues. Germline CDR1 reads SGHNT; CDR2 reads YYREEE (reference sequence). J was trimmed by 3 bases and V by 5 bases; bases with no gene match: 3. The CDR3 region is CASSISGSYEQYF. The CDR3 DNA reads as TGTGCCAGCAGTATTAGCGGGAGCTACGAGCAGTACTTC.

This chain connects TRBV7-3 to TRBJ2-5; a possible D gene is TRBD1 (6 bases). Germline V gives CDR1 SGHTA, CDR2 FQGTGA. Trimming stripped 4 bases from V and 0 bases from J, with 9 bases between. There are 14 residues in the CDR3. The CDR3: CASSSGHNQETQYF. The CDR3 coding sequence is TGTGCCAGCAGCTCGGGACACAACCAAGAGACCCAGTACTTC.